The TCR beta chain described here comes from a study of metastatic and nonmetastatic thyroid tumors. At the level of the study: From malignant and benign thyroid patients, repertoires in blood and in tumor or nodule tissue were compared. Findings and caveats of the study: Within blood and tumor, benign nodules reportedly had significantly lower TCR beta diversity than malignant thyroid tumors did.

On this clone itself: The antigen is unknown. One junction end disagrees with the germline gene, perhaps due to a read error.

No patient received treatment before thyroid surgery. Original processing notes: A papillary thyroid cancer distant-metastasis classifier was built from CDR3 differences across clinicopathological groups. TCRdb reanalyzed the PCR reads via MiXCR. These V and J calls originate from TCRdb's pipeline instead of the authors' own analysis. The sample has about 40,000 clones; approximately 17% are singletons. The CDR3 is 14 residues long. The sample comprised tumor tissue. The V call is TRBV12-3 or TRBV12-4, the J call TRBJ1-1; 8 bases are shared with TRBD1. The clonotype comes from a female donor with papillary thyroid cancer or a benign thyroid nodule (not recorded which). Some clones in this sample may be carry-over from other donors' samples. This chain's CDR3 is CASSNRDRNTEASF. The CDR3 DNA reads TGTGCCAGCAGTAACCGGGACAGGAACACTGAAGCTTCCTTT.